This TCR beta chain was captured in a study of blood T cell repertoires in COVID-19. Study summary: There were acute and convalescent COVID-19 samples, and they came from the United States, Italy and Spain. PBMCs, B-cell-depleted T cells, or T cells provided the cDNA or gDNA that made up the material.

How the authors handled the data: Amplified reference gene primers provided the basis for estimating nucleated cell counts. Produced via immunoSEQ multiplex PCR; TCRdb's table is partial and in-frame only. V and J calls and clone size are copied from that table; D and trimming were computed from the DNA. The sample has about 27,000 clones; approximately 88% are singletons. Germline CDR1 LNHDA, CDR2 SQIVND (reference sequence). Trimming at V came to 4 bases and at J to 8 bases, leaving 12 bases not matched to a gene. The CDR3 consists of 15 residues. The TCR originated in a woman in her forties or fifties with active COVID-19. The sample consisted of peripheral blood. The V gene is TRBV19, the J gene TRBJ1-2; 8 bases map to TRBD1. Written as DNA, the CDR3 is TGTGCCAGTAGTACTCGGGACAGGCCCGTCCGGGGCTACACCTTC. Its translation is CASSTRDRPVRGYTF.